This is a list of T cell receptor beta chains from one sample in a study of cytomegalovirus exposure and HLA in healthy donors. Repertoires were generated with immunoSEQ multiplex PCR, while TCRdb's copy carries only in-frame clones and drops some. Among 110,000 to 150,000 clones listed, 70% to 85% were seen once. What was sequenced was PBMCs. The receptors shown here come from a woman aged 60-75 years in good health and CMV-seropositive. Both conserved end residues are part of each CDR3. D genes are given only for firm matches. Expanded clones get a size class; other rows say once, few or many, or leave the size out.

D	size	V	J	DNA	CDR3
TRBD1	-	TRBV15	TRBJ2-3	TGTGCCACCAGCACAAGACAGGGGGCTCTCACAGATACGCAGTATTTT	CATSTRQGALTDTQYF
TRBD2	-	TRBV30	TRBJ2-7	TGTGCCTGGAGTAGGGCCGGACTAGCGGGGGGCGAGCAGTACTTC	CAWSRAGLAGGEQYF
-	-	TRBV21-1	TRBJ2-1	TGTGCCAGCAGCAAAGGGACAGGGGGCGCATATGAGCAGTTCTTC	CASSKGTGGAYEQFF
-	once	TRBV28	TRBJ1-1	TGTGCCAGCAGTTTAGCGGATCTCGTAGTAAACACTGAAGCTTTCTTT	CASSLADLVVNTEAFF
-	-	TRBV6-6	TRBJ1-3	TGTGCCAGCAGTCAAGGAGGCTGGAACACCATATATTTT	CASSQGGWNTIYF
TRBD1	-	TRBV9	TRBJ1-4	TGTGCCAGCAGCGTAGGGGACAGCAATGAAAAACTGTTTTTT	CASSVGDSNEKLFF
-	-	TRBV7-6	TRBJ2-7	TGTGCCAGCAGCTCAGGACAGCACTACGAGCAGTACTTC	CASSSGQHYEQYF
TRBD2	few	TRBV4-3	TRBJ2-7	TGCGCCAGCAGCCAAGAGCTCCTAGCGGGAGGTGAGCAGTACTTC	CASSQELLAGGEQYF
-	once	TRBV28	TRBJ2-5	TGTGCCAGCAGCCCTCCCAGGGGACAAGAGACCCAGTACTTC	CASSPPRGQETQYF
TRBD1	-	TRBV5-1	TRBJ2-3	TGCGCCAGCAGCGAGGGACAGAGCACAGATACGCAGTATTTT	CASSEGQSTDTQYF
TRBD1	-	TRBV30	TRBJ2-7	TGTGCCTGGAGTGCCCCTGAGGGACAGGTCTACGAGCAGTACTTC	CAWSAPEGQVYEQYF
-	-	TRBV18	TRBJ1-6	TGTGCCAGCTCACCATTCCCAGCAGGGGCGGCAGATAATTCACCCCTCCACTTT	CASSPFPAGAADNSPLHF
-	-	TRBV6-5	TRBJ1-1	TGTGCCAGCAGTTACTCGACAAGGGGGAACACTGAAGCTTTCTTT	CASSYSTRGNTEAFF
TRBD2	once	TRBV2	TRBJ2-3	TGTGCCAGCAGTGGAAGTAGCGGGATCAGCACAGATACGCAGTATTTT	CASSGSSGISTDTQYF
-	few	TRBV4-1	TRBJ1-4	TGCGCCAGCAGAGGACACATTGCAACTAATGAAAAACTGTTTTTT	CASRGHIATNEKLFF
TRBD1	-	TRBV29-1	TRBJ2-7	TGCAGCGTTTCAGGACAGGGCTACGAGCAGTACTTC	CSVSGQGYEQYF
-	few	TRBV6-5	TRBJ2-2	TGTGCCGCCCAAAGGGGGGGTACCGGGGAGCTGTTTTTT	CAAQRGGTGELFF
-	-	TRBV5-1	TRBJ2-7	TGCGCCAGCAGTTTAGGGTTCACCGGGGAGCAGTGCTTC	CASSLGFTGEQCF